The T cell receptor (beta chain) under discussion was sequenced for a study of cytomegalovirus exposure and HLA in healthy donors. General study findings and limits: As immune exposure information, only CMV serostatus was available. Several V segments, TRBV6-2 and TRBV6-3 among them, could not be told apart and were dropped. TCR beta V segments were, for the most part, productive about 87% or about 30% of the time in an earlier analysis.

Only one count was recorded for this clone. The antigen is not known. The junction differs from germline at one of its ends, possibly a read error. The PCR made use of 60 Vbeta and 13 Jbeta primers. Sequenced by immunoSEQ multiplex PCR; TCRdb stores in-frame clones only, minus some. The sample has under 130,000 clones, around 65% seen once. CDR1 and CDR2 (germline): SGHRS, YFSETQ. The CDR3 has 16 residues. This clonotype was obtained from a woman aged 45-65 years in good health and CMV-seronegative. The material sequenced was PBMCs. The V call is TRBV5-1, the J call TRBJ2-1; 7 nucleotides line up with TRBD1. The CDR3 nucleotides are TGCGCCAGCAGCTTGAGTCCAGGGGGAAGTTACAATGAGCAGCTCTTC. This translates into CASSLSPGGSYNEQLF.